Listed here are 5 T cell receptor beta chains from one sample, sequenced in a study of a mutant IDH1 vaccine in newly diagnosed glioma. Documented time point: week 11, during vaccination. In every dose of vaccine, 300 ug of mutant IDH1 20-mer peptide was given alongside topical imiquimod. These receptors are not linked to any known antigen. The protocol was immunoSEQ multiplex PCR, while the TCRdb copy is restricted to in-frame clones and leaves out a portion. The table has around 62,000 clones, around nine tenths seen once. Here the sequenced sample was PBMCs, taken from a glioma patient whose treatment included an IDH1 peptide vaccine. The receptors originated from a man aged 40-55 years with glioma.

This chain links TRBV6-6 with TRBJ2-1; 14 bases agree with TRBD2. With 5 bases clipped from V and 10 bases from J, the junction kept 7 bases outside the gene matches. Germline V CDR1 and CDR2: MNHNY, SVGAGI (reference sequence). The CDR3 totals 15 residues. The CDR3 protein is CASSLGLAGVREQFF. The CDR3 DNA reads TGTGCCAGCAGTCTGGGACTAGCGGGAGTTAGGGAGCAGTTCTTC.

This rearrangement joins TRBV10-1 to TRBJ2-7; TRBD2 might be the D (6 bases). The CDR3 spans 12 residues. Germline V gene sequence: CDR1 WNHNN, CDR2 SYGVQD (reference sequence). Trimming pared 8 bases from V and 5 bases from J, leaving 13 bases between. The CDR3 loop is CASPGGDHEQYV. The CDR3 bases are TGCGCCAGCCCCGGGGGAGACCACGAGCAGTACGTC.

Here the CDR3 DNA reads TGTGCCAGCAGCCTGAACACGGGGTTGCGCGATGAGCAGTTCTTC. Its translation: CASSLNTGLRDEQFF. The V gene is TRBV11-2, the J gene TRBJ2-1; D is perhaps TRBD2 (5 bases). The CDR3 has 15 amino acids. V lost 5 bases and J 8 bases, leaving 19 bases between the germline ends. Germline CDR1 SGHAT, CDR2 FQNNGV.

This chain links TRBV7-3 with TRBJ1-1; TRBD1 might be the D (5 bases). The length of the CDR3 is 13 residues. Germline V lookup: CDR1 SGHTA, CDR2 FQGTGA. Deletions cut 0 bases from V and 4 bases from J, with 6 bases between. The CDR3, as DNA: TGTGCCAGCAGCTTAACCAGGGCCACTGAAGCTTTCTTT. Its translation: CASSLTRATEAFF.

The chain's CDR3 is CASSIAVYNEQFF. CDR3 bases: TGTGCCAGCAGTATAGCGGTCTACAATGAGCAGTTCTTC. The chain has TRBV6-5 and TRBJ2-1; the D gene is possibly TRBD2 (6 bases). The ends were cut back, 5 bases at V and 3 bases at J, with 8 bases in the middle. CDR3 length: 13 amino acids. From germline, CDR1 is MNHEY and CDR2 SVGAGI.